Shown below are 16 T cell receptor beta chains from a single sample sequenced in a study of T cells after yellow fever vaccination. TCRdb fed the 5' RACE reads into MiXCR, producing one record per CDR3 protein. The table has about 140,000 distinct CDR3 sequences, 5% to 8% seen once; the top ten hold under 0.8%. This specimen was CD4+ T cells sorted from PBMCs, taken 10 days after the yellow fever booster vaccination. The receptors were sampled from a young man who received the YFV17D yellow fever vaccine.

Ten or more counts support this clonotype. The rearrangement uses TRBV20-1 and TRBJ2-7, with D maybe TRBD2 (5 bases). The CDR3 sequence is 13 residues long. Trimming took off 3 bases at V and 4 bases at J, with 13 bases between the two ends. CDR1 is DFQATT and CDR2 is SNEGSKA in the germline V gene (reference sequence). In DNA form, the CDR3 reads TGCAGTGCTAGTCCTAGCTTGGAGTACGAGCAGTACTTC. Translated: CSASPSLEYEQYF.

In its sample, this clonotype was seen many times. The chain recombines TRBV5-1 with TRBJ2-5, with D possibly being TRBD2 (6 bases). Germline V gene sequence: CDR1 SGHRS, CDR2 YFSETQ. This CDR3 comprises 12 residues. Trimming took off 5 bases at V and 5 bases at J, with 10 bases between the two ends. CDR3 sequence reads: CASRSSGETQYF. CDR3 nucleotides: TGCGCCAGCAGGTCGAGCGGGGAGACCCAGTACTTC.

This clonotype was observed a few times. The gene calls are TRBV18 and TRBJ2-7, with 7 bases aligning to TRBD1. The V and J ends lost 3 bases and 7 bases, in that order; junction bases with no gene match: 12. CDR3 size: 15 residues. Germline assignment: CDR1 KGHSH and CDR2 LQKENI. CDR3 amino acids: CASSPDRALGGEQYF. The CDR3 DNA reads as TGTGCCAGCTCACCCGACAGGGCCCTCGGCGGTGAGCAGTACTTC. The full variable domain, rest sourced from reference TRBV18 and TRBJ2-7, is NAGVMQNPRHLVRRRGQEARLRCSPMKGHSHVYWYRQLPEEGLKFMVYLQKENIIDESGMPKERFSAEFPKEGPSILRIQQVVRGDSAAYFCASSPDRALGGEQYFGPGTRLTVT.

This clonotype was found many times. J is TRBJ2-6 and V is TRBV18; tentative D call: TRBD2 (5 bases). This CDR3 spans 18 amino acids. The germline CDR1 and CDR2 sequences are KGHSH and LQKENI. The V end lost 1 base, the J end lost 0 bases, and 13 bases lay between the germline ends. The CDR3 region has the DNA TGTGCCAGCTCACCACGGGAGCACGAGTCCTCTGGGGCCAACGTCCTGACTTTC. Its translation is CASSPREHESSGANVLTF.

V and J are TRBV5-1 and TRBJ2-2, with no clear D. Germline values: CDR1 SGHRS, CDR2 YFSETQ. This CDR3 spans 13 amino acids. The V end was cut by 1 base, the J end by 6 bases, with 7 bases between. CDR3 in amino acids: CASSLRASGELFF. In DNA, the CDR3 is TGCGCCAGCAGCTTGAGGGCTTCCGGGGAGCTGTTTTTT.

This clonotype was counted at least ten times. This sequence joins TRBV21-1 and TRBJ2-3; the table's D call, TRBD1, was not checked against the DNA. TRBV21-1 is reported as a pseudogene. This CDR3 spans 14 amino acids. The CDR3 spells CASSTRSRGHTQYF. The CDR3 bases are TGTGCCAGCAGCACGAGGTCCAGGGGCCATACGCAGTATTTT.

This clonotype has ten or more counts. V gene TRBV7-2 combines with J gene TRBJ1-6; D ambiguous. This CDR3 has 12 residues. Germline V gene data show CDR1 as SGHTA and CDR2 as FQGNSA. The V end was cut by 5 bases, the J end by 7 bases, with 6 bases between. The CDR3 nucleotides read TGTGCCAGCAGCAGCAGGAATTCACCCCTCCACTTT. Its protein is CASSSRNSPLHF.

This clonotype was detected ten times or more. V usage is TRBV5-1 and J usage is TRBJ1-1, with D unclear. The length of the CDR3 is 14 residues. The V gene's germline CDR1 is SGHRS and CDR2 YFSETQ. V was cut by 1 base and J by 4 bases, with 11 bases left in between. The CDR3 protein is CASSLTHRVTEAFF. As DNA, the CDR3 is TGCGCCAGCAGCTTGACCCATCGAGTCACTGAAGCTTTCTTT.

The CDR3 DNA sequence: TGCAGTGCCCCGGGGACTAGCGGGAGGAAAGCCTACGAGCAGTACTTC. This sequence encodes CSAPGTSGRKAYEQYF. V and J are TRBV20-1 and TRBJ2-7, with 15 bases lining up with TRBD2. The V and J ends lost 6 bases and 2 bases, in that order; junction bases with no gene match: 8. The CDR3 is 16 amino acids. Germline V gene data show CDR1 as DFQATT and CDR2 as SNEGSKA (reference sequence).

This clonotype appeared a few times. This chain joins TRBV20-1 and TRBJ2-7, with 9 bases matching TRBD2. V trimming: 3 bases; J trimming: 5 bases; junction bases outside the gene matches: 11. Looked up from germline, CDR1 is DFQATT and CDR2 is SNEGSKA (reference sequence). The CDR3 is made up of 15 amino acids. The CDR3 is CSASPGAGGLNEQYF. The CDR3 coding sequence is TGCAGTGCTAGCCCAGGAGCGGGAGGTTTAAACGAGCAGTACTTC.

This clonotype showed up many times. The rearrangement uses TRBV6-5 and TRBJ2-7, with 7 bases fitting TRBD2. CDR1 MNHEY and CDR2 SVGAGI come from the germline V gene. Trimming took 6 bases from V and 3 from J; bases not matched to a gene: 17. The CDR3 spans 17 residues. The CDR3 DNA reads TGTGCCAGCAGCACGAGGGTGGGTGGCGGGAGCCGCTACGAGCAGTACTTC. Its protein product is CASSTRVGGGSRYEQYF.

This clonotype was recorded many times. The CDR3 sequence: CASSQRLAGGPVHNEQFF. The CDR3 nucleotides read TGTGCCAGCAGCCAAAGGCTAGCGGGAGGGCCAGTTCACAATGAGCAGTTCTTC. The chain employs TRBV3-1 and TRBJ2-1; 12 positions match TRBD2. Trimming at V came to 2 bases and at J to 5 bases, leaving 10 bases not matched to a gene. Germline V gene data show CDR1 as LGHDT and CDR2 as YNNKEL (reference sequence). The CDR3 loop spans 18 amino acids.

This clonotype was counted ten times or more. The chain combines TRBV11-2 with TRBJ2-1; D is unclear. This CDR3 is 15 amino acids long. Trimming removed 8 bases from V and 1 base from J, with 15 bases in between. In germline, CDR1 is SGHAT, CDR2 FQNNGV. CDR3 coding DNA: TGTGCCAGCGCCCTAGAGCCCGCTTCCTACAATGAGCAGTTCTTC. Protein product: CASALEPASYNEQFF.

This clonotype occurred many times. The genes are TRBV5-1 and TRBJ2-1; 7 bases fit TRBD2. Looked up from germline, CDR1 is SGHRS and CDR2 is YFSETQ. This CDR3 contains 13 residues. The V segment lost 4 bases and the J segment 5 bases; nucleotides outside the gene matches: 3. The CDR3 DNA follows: TGCGCCAGCAGCCCCAGCGGGAACAATGAGCAGTTCTTC. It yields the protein CASSPSGNNEQFF.

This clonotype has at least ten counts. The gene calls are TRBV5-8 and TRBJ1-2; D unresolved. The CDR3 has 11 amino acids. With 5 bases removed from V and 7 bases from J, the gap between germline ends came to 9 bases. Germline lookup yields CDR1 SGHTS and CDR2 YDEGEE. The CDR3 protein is CASRQEVGYTF. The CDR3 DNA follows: TGTGCCAGCAGGCAGGAAGTTGGCTACACCTTC.

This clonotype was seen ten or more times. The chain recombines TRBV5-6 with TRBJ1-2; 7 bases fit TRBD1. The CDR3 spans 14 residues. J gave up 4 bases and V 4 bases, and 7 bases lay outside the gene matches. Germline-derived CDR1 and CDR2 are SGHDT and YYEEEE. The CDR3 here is CASSPDRDLYGYTF. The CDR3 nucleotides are TGTGCCAGCAGCCCCGACAGGGACCTCTATGGCTACACCTTC.